This T cell receptor beta chain stems from a study of PD-1 blockade in classical Hodgkin lymphoma. Study in general: Patients were treated with nivolumab at 3 mg/kg, and this was given intravenously every 2 weeks. Study outcomes and limitations: Baseline diversity resembling that of newly diagnosed patients was seen in complete responders.

Here immunoSEQ multiplex PCR was the method, and the copy in TCRdb shows in-frame clones only, minus some. Seen here are around 13,000 clones, more than 80% observed once, and the top ten hold approximately 16%. The sample's time point: cycle 4 day 1 (C4D1), after less than 7 weeks of nivolumab. Each patient experienced a relapse that followed autologous stem cell transplantation, and brentuximab vedotin exposure varied. Complete response, partial response or progressive disease made up the best responses. Germline lookup yields CDR1 MNHEY and CDR2 SVGAGI. This CDR3 spans 13 amino acids. The ends were cut back, 6 bases at V and 7 bases at J, with 15 bases in the middle. This clone was detected a few times. Its antigen is unidentified.

This receptor was taken from a human donor with classical Hodgkin lymphoma. V usage is TRBV6-5 and J usage is TRBJ1-1, with TRBD1 as a possible D gene (5 bases). The sample was peripheral blood mononuclear cells (PBMCs), taken before the fourth cycle of nivolumab. CDR3 bases: TGTGCCAGCAGCCCCTCGGGGACGATTGAAGCTTTCTTT. Translating gives CASSPSGTIEAFF.